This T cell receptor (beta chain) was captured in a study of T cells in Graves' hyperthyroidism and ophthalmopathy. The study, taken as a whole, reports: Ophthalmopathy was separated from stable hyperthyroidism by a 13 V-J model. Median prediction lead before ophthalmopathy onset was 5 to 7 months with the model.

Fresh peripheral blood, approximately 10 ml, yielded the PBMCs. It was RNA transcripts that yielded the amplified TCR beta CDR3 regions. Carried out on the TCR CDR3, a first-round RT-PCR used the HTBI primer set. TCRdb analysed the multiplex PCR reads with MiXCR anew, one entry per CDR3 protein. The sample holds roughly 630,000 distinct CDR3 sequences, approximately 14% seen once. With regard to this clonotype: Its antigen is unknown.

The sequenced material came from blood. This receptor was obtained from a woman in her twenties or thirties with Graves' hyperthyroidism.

This CDR3 reads CASSPGVRWTGELFF. In DNA, the CDR3 is TGTGCCAGTAGCCCAGGGGTAAGATGGACCGGGGAGCTGTTTTTT. The rearrangement links TRBV19 to TRBJ2-2; D is possibly TRBD1 (6 bases). Germline CDR1 is LNHDA and CDR2 is SQIVND (reference sequence). Trimming cost V 6 bases and J 5 bases, with 16 bases left between them. This CDR3 has 15 residues. The full variable domain, completed using reference TRBV19 and TRBJ2-2, is DGGITQSPKYLFRKEGQNVTLSCEQNLNHDAMYWYRQDPGQGLRLIYYSQIVNDFQKGDIAEGYSVSREKKESFPLTVTSAQKNPTAFYLCASSPGVRWTGELFFGEGSRLTVL.